The 25 T cell receptor beta chains in this list originate from one sample, sequenced in a study of T cell responses to AZD1222 COVID-19 vaccine. Here immunoSEQ multiplex PCR was the method, and the copy in TCRdb shows in-frame clones only, minus some. The sample holds around 140,000 clones, over 85% seen once. Sequences were derived from peripheral blood, sampled on day 0 of AZD1222 vaccination. The receptors were sampled from an adult in good health.

The chain joins TRBV28 to TRBJ2-7; TRBD1 matches 7 bases. The CDR3 is 12 residues long. The V gene's germline CDR1 is MDHEN and CDR2 SYDVKM. Trimming at V came to 2 bases and at J to 6 bases, leaving 1 base not matched to a gene. The CDR3, as DNA: TGTGCCAGCAGTTTAGGACAGGTCGAGCAGTACTTC. This translates into CASSLGQVEQYF.

This chain joins TRBV18 and TRBJ1-2; D unresolved. CDR1 and CDR2 (germline): KGHSH, LQKENI. This CDR3 has 13 amino acids. V was pared by 3 bases and J by 5 bases, with 10 bases between. CDR3 in amino acids: CASSPTRSYGYTF. CDR3 sequence (DNA): TGTGCCAGCTCACCTACCAGGTCTTATGGCTACACCTTC.

This clone was seen only once. The rearrangement uses TRBV9 and TRBJ1-2; D is unclear. The CDR3 covers 15 residues. V dropped 4 bases and J dropped 5 bases, with 18 bases sitting between them. The V gene's germline CDR1 is SGDLS and CDR2 YYNGEE. The CDR3 loop is CASSPSGTFMYGYTF. The DNA for the CDR3 is TGTGCCAGCAGCCCCAGCGGAACATTCATGTATGGCTACACCTTC.

The chain couples TRBV15 to TRBJ2-7; 9 bases are a match to TRBD1. The CDR3 has 18 amino acids. CDR1 and CDR2 (germline): LNHNV, YYDKDF (reference sequence). Trimming at V came to 1 base and at J to 2 bases, leaving 12 bases not matched to a gene. The CDR3 spells CATSRGAHRTGATYEQYF. Here the CDR3 DNA reads TGTGCCACCAGCAGAGGGGCGCATCGGACAGGGGCCACCTACGAGCAGTACTTC.

The genes are TRBV6-2 or TRBV6-3 and TRBJ1-5, with 7 bases that match TRBD1. This CDR3 comprises 15 residues. Germline assignment: CDR1 MNHEY and CDR2 SVGEGT. Germline trimming cut 5 bases from V and 7 bases from J; bases unmatched to any gene: 11. Here the CDR3 DNA reads TGTGCCAGCAGTAACACAGGGGCGTGGGAACAGCCCCAGCATTTT. Protein sequence: CASSNTGAWEQPQHF.

The rearrangement links TRBV19 to TRBJ1-4, with D unclear. Deletions cut 4 bases from V and 7 bases from J, with 10 bases between. Germline V gene lookup returns CDR1 LNHDA and CDR2 SQIVND (reference sequence). This CDR3 has 13 residues. CDR3 DNA sequence: TGTGCCAGTAGTACGGGGAAAGGTGAAAAACTGTTTTTT. Translating gives CASSTGKGEKLFF.

V usage is TRBV29-1 and J usage is TRBJ2-3; D not certain. The CDR3 consists of 13 residues. Germline CDR1 SQVTM, CDR2 ANQGSEA. Trimming shortened V by 3 bases and J by 2 bases, and 9 bases separated the two germline ends. The CDR3 coding sequence is TGCAGCGTTGACTGGCAGAACACAGATACGCAGTATTTT. Translation gives CSVDWQNTDTQYF.

The rearrangement joins TRBV10-3 to TRBJ2-1; 12 nucleotides agree with TRBD2. Trimming at V came to 4 bases and at J to 9 bases, leaving 13 bases not matched to a gene. CDR1 and CDR2 from the germline V gene are ENHRY and SYGVKD. This CDR3 has 17 residues. CDR3 DNA: TGTGCCATCAGTGGACTACAGACTAGCGGGAGATCAGGTGAGCAGTTCTTC. Translated: CAISGLQTSGRSGEQFF.

V and J are TRBV25-1 and TRBJ1-4; 8 positions agree with TRBD1. This CDR3 has 15 amino acids. Per germline, CDR1 MGHDK and CDR2 SYGVNS. The ends lost 2 bases at V and 5 bases at J; junction bases unmatched: 4. This CDR3 is CASSENTGGNEKLFF. CDR3 nucleotides: TGTGCCAGCAGTGAAAACACAGGGGGGAATGAAAAACTGTTTTTT.

J is TRBJ2-3 and V is TRBV19; TRBD2 matches 11 bases. The CDR3 is 15 residues long. The junction had 7 bases not matched to a gene; V was cut back by 5 bases and J by 6 bases. Germline-derived CDR1 and CDR2 are LNHDA and SQIVND (reference sequence). CDR3 in DNA: TGTGCCAGTAGTCCCGGGACTAGCGGTGCGGATACGCAGTATTTT. This codes for CASSPGTSGADTQYF.

The chain is built from TRBV6-5 and TRBJ2-7, with 7 positions matching TRBD1. V dropped 6 bases and J dropped 4; count of bases not matched to a gene: 6. The V gene's germline CDR1 is MNHEY and CDR2 SVGAGI. The CDR3 has 13 residues. In DNA, the CDR3 is TGTGCCAGCAGAATGACAGGGCAGTACGAGCAGTACTTC. This gives the protein CASRMTGQYEQYF.

The chain couples TRBV7-8 to TRBJ2-3; the D is unclear. Germline values: CDR1 SGHVS, CDR2 FQNEAQ. With 1 base removed from V and 7 bases from J, the gap between germline ends came to 12 bases. The CDR3 covers 14 residues. The CDR3 sequence: CASSLEPARYTQYF. For the CDR3, the DNA is TGTGCCAGCAGCTTAGAACCAGCGAGATATACGCAGTATTTT.

This chain connects TRBV7-9 to TRBJ2-5; no definite D call. This CDR3 has 12 residues. Germline assignment: CDR1 SEHNR and CDR2 FQNEAQ (reference sequence). The V end lost 5 bases, the J end lost 4 bases, and 8 bases lay between the germline ends. The CDR3 spells CASSKYSETQYF. CDR3 coding DNA: TGTGCCAGCAGCAAATACTCAGAGACCCAGTACTTC.

The J gene is TRBJ1-4, the V gene TRBV19; D possibly corresponds to TRBD1 (5 bases). This CDR3 comprises 15 residues. Trimming took off 11 bases at V and 0 bases at J, with 16 bases between the two ends. Germline values: CDR1 LNHDA, CDR2 SQIVND (reference sequence). Here the CDR3 DNA reads TGTGCCGTGACGGGGACGGGCGCAACTAATGAAAAACTGTTTTTT. Translation: CAVTGTGATNEKLFF.

Notes on this clone: Relative to the germline gene, one junction end is altered; a read error may explain this. The chain uses TRBV7-7 and TRBJ2-1; 8 bases align to TRBD1. The germline V gene encodes CDR1 SSHAT and CDR2 FNYEAQ (reference sequence). The CDR3 loop spans 17 amino acids. CDR3 in amino acids: CASSPWTGPSSYNEQFF. Written as DNA, the CDR3 is TGTGCTAGCAGCCCATGGACAGGGCCGAGCTCCTACAATGAGCAGTTCTTC.

This clone was found once. The V call is TRBV5-1, the J call TRBJ1-1; D unresolved. V dropped 0 bases and J dropped 1 base, with 10 bases sitting between them. Germline lookup yields CDR1 SGHRS and CDR2 YFSETQ. The CDR3 spans 15 residues. The CDR3: CASSLGEYGNTEAFF. CDR3 nucleotide sequence: TGCGCCAGCAGCTTGGGGGAGTACGGGAACACTGAAGCTTTCTTT.

The V call is TRBV5-1, the J call TRBJ2-1; no clear D. The length of the CDR3 is 13 residues. V gave up 7 bases and J gave up 1 base, with 9 bases separating them. The V gene's germline CDR1 is SGHRS and CDR2 YFSETQ. This CDR3 is CASQLTSYNEQFF. The DNA of the CDR3 is TGCGCCAGCCAACTTACTTCCTACAATGAGCAGTTCTTC.

The count of this clone is one. This chain connects TRBV2 to TRBJ1-2, with TRBD1 matching over 7 bases. This CDR3 contains 15 residues. Per germline, CDR1 SNHLY and CDR2 FYNNEI. V was pared by 6 bases and J by 3 bases, with 10 bases of the junction left unmatched. CDR3 in amino acids: CASSYTGAVHYGYTF. Written as DNA, the CDR3 is TGTGCCAGCAGCTATACAGGGGCAGTACACTATGGCTACACCTTC.

The rearrangement joins TRBV9 to TRBJ2-3; D is undetermined. CDR1 and CDR2 from the germline V gene are SGDLS and YYNGEE. Trimming removed 0 bases at V and 2 bases at J, with 10 bases between. The CDR3 extends over 15 amino acids. The CDR3, as DNA: TGTGCCAGCAGCGTAGTCGGAGCGAACACAGATACGCAGTATTTT. Amino acid sequence: CASSVVGANTDTQYF.

This chain links TRBV7-9 with TRBJ2-7; D is possibly TRBD1 or TRBD2 (5 bases each). V was clipped by 3 bases and J by 3 bases, with 12 bases between them. This CDR3 has 14 amino acids. The germline V gene encodes CDR1 SEHNR and CDR2 FQNEAQ (reference sequence). This CDR3 reads CASSFRDGLYEQYF. CDR3 nucleotide sequence: TGTGCCAGCAGCTTTAGGGACGGCCTCTACGAGCAGTACTTC.

This chain connects TRBV4-1 to TRBJ2-3; 10 bases map to TRBD2. V shed 4 bases, J shed 3 bases, and the junction held 4 bases outside the gene matches. Germline CDR1 MGHRA, CDR2 YSYEKL. The CDR3 covers 15 residues. The DNA of the CDR3 is TGCGCCAGCAGCCGGTCTAGCGGGAGTACAGATACGCAGTATTTT. Translating gives CASSRSSGSTDTQYF.

The J gene is TRBJ2-7, the V gene TRBV18, with no clear D. V lost 3 bases to trimming and J lost 0 bases, with 15 bases between them. Per the germline V gene, CDR1 is KGHSH and CDR2 is LQKENI. The CDR3 has 16 amino acids. The CDR3 spells CASSPKAAHTSYEQYF. The CDR3 bases are TGTGCCAGCTCACCGAAGGCAGCGCACACCTCCTACGAGCAGTACTTC.

This chain joins TRBV11-2 and TRBJ2-7, with D unclear. CDR3 length: 12 residues. The V gene's germline CDR1 is SGHAT and CDR2 FQNNGV. Trimming took 8 bases from V and 2 from J, leaving 10 bases between them. CDR3 amino acids: CASAKSAYEQYF. CDR3 coding DNA: TGTGCCAGCGCGAAATCGGCCTACGAGCAGTACTTC.

This clone has a single count. The chain carries TRBV7-8 and TRBJ1-4; D might be TRBD1 (5 bases). The V and J ends lost 4 bases and 5 bases respectively, with 11 bases between them. Germline V CDR1 and CDR2: SGHVS, FQNEAQ. The CDR3 has 14 amino acids. CDR3 amino acids: CASSSGTVNEKLFF. CDR3 nucleotide sequence: TGTGCCAGCAGCTCCGGGACGGTCAATGAAAAACTGTTTTTT.

The genes are TRBV27 and TRBJ2-1, with 8 bases lining up with TRBD2. This CDR3 has 16 residues. Looked up from germline, CDR1 is MNHEY and CDR2 is SMNVEV (reference sequence). V lost 5 bases, J lost 6 bases, and 12 bases stayed unmatched. CDR3 amino acids: CASSLPHSGAINEQFF. The CDR3 DNA is TGTGCCAGCAGTCTACCCCATAGCGGGGCTATCAATGAGCAGTTCTTC.